This section outlines one T cell receptor beta chain sequence together with its context. As yet, its antigen is unknown. CDR3 length: 16 amino acids. Germline trimming cut 5 bases from V and 5 bases from J; bases unmatched to any gene: 14. Germline CDR1 and CDR2: SGHTA and FQGNSA. As to treatment: oral pan-JAK inhibitor, 5-10 mg twice daily. Researchers took lesional scalp punch biopsies and peripheral blood from people who were alopecia areata patients. The source of the sample is a study of CD8+ T cells in alopecia areata. Study-wide points: In scalp and blood, many expanded lesional clones persisted during tofacitinib. Between patients, shared TCR sequences were less clear than in mice. This was possibly due in part to HLA diversity in the patient population.

Extracted RNA was reverse transcribed, and the resulting cDNA served as sequencing template. Assay: immunoSEQ multiplex PCR; the TCRdb copy retains only in-frame clones and omits some. The table lists approximately 190,000 clones, roughly 60% of them singletons. The clonotype was recovered from a human donor with alopecia areata. Sequencing used CD4+ T cells sorted from blood, obtained at week 24, from a patient treated with tofacitinib. The chain joins TRBV7-2 to TRBJ2-7; 8 bases are a match to TRBD2. CDR3 bases: TGTGCCAGCAGCCTTTCACCTCTCGGGGGGGTGGACGAGCAGTACTTC. Translation gives CASSLSPLGGVDEQYF.